Each of the 10 T cell receptor beta chains below was sequenced from the same sample in a study of cytomegalovirus exposure and HLA in healthy donors. In the PCR, 60 Vbeta and 13 Jbeta primers were used. Generated by immunoSEQ multiplex PCR, the TCRdb table keeps only in-frame clones and is missing some. The sample totals 100,000 to 150,000 clones. The material sequenced was PBMCs. The receptors stem from a man aged 18 to 30 in good health and CMV-seronegative.

The chain links TRBV5-5 to TRBJ2-4, with TRBD2 identical over 9 bases. The CDR3 is made up of 15 amino acids. Trimming removed 1 base from V and 6 bases from J; junction bases left unmatched: 5. Germline V gene sequence: CDR1 SGHKS, CDR2 YYEKEE (reference sequence). The CDR3 bases are TGTGCCAGCAGCTTGACTAGCGGGTCGATAAACATTCAGTACTTC. Translated: CASSLTSGSINIQYF.

The V gene is TRBV4-2, the J gene TRBJ2-7, with TRBD2 as a possible D gene (6 bases). The CDR3 has 16 amino acids. Trimming removed 3 bases from V and 0 bases from J, with 15 bases in between. The germline CDR1 and CDR2 sequences are LGHNA and YNFKEQ. CDR3 protein: CASSQGRRAASYEQYF. The CDR3 DNA reads TGTGCCAGCAGCCAGGGGCGGAGGGCTGCCTCCTACGAGCAGTACTTC.

This clone is deemed medium-sized (0.01 to 0.1%) by its frequency. This chain uses TRBV6-4 with TRBJ2-3, with TRBD2 identical over 10 bases. In germline, CDR1 is MRHNA, CDR2 SNTAGT. This CDR3 is built from 16 residues. V shed 3 bases and J 2 bases; nucleotides not matched to a gene: 5. This chain's CDR3 is CASSEGSGRATDTQYF. The CDR3 coding sequence is TGTGCCAGCAGTGAAGGGAGCGGGAGGGCCACAGATACGCAGTATTTT.

The V gene is TRBV30, the J gene TRBJ2-4; D not resolved. Germline V gene data show CDR1 as GTSNPN and CDR2 as SVGIG (reference sequence). The CDR3 loop spans 12 amino acids. Between the trimmed V and J ends, which lost 0 bases and 9 bases, there was a span of 9 bases. The CDR3 loop reads CAWSVLSGIQYF. CDR3 nucleotide sequence: TGTGCCTGGAGTGTACTGTCCGGCATTCAGTACTTC.

The chain recombines TRBV7-6 with TRBJ1-5; a possible D gene is TRBD1 (5 bases). Per germline, CDR1 SGHVS and CDR2 FNYEAQ. CDR3 length: 15 amino acids. V was pared by 1 base and J by 4 bases, with 11 bases between. Written as DNA, the CDR3 is TGTGCCAGCAGCTTAGGACAGTCGATTAATCAGCCCCAGCATTTT. This gives the protein CASSLGQSINQPQHF.

This rearrangement joins TRBV9 to TRBJ1-1; 7 nucleotides match TRBD1. This CDR3 is 15 amino acids long. In germline, CDR1 is SGDLS, CDR2 YYNGEE. With V trimmed by 9 bases and J by 3 bases, 14 bases remained unmatched. The CDR3 DNA sequence: TGTGCCACCCAGAAGGGGGCTACGGGGTACACTGAAGCTTTCTTT. Protein: CATQKGATGYTEAFF.

The chain is built from TRBV5-5 and TRBJ2-2; 11 positions agree with TRBD2. J lost 5 bases, V lost 0 bases, and 9 bases had no gene match. The length of the CDR3 is 18 residues. CDR1 and CDR2 (germline): SGHKS, YYEKEE (reference sequence). CDR3 DNA: TGTGCCAGCAGCTTGGGGGGACTAGCGGAAAGTTGGACCGGGGAGCTGTTTTTT. Its translation: CASSLGGLAESWTGELFF.

The chain uses TRBV6-5 and TRBJ2-7, with D hard to call. The length of the CDR3 is 13 residues. V was shortened by 2 bases and J by 3 bases, with 8 bases between the two germline ends. CDR1 is MNHEY and CDR2 is SVGAGI in the germline V gene. The CDR3 DNA is TGTGCCAGCAGTTACGTTGGGCGCTACGAGCAGTACTTC. Translated: CASSYVGRYEQYF.

The genes are TRBV29-1 and TRBJ2-3; 9 nucleotides match TRBD1. J was trimmed by 3 bases and V by 6 bases; bases with no gene match: 7. There are 14 residues in the CDR3. The germline V gene encodes CDR1 SQVTM and CDR2 ANQGSEA. The chain's CDR3 is CSVGQGLLTDTQYF. In nucleotides, the CDR3 is TGCAGCGTCGGACAGGGGTTATTAACAGATACGCAGTATTTT.

J is TRBJ2-1 and V is TRBV7-2, with D possibly matching TRBD1 (6 bases). Germline V gene lookup returns CDR1 SGHTA and CDR2 FQGNSA. The CDR3 covers 15 residues. V was clipped by 4 bases and J by 2 bases, with 12 bases between them. In DNA form, the CDR3 reads TGTGCCAGCAGCTCCGGACAGTGGCCCTACAATGAGCAGTTCTTC. Translated: CASSSGQWPYNEQFF.